This entry lists 23 T cell receptor beta chains sequenced from one sample in a study of blood T cell repertoires in COVID-19. This table comes from immunoSEQ multiplex PCR, and its TCRdb copy is limited to in-frame clones, with some not included. Of 250,000 or so clones listed, around 88% are singletons. Sequenced input: PBMCs or T cells enriched from blood (not recorded which). The receptors here all came from a woman aged 45-60 years who had recovered from COVID-19.

J is TRBJ1-2 and V is TRBV28; D gene ambiguous. The CDR3 runs to 14 residues. The germline V gene encodes CDR1 MDHEN and CDR2 SYDVKM. The germline V and J ends were trimmed by 4 bases and 9 bases, with 18 bases remaining between them. The CDR3 loop is CASSSVGLSGSYTF. CDR3 nucleotide sequence: TGTGCCAGCAGTTCAGTAGGACTGTCAGGCAGCTACACCTTC.

V and J are TRBV29-1 and TRBJ2-1, with no clear D. Germline loops: CDR1 SQVTM, CDR2 ANQGSEA. CDR3 length: 14 amino acids. V was clipped by 6 bases and J by 5 bases, with 17 bases between them. The CDR3 is CSVMTPGAHNEQFF. DNA of the CDR3: TGCAGCGTGATGACGCCAGGTGCCCACAATGAGCAGTTCTTC.

The V call is TRBV27, the J call TRBJ2-7; D is perhaps TRBD2 (5 bases). Germline CDR1 reads MNHEY; CDR2 reads SMNVEV (reference sequence). Trimming removed 6 bases at V and 1 base at J, with 16 bases between. The CDR3 is 15 amino acids. The CDR3 bases are TGTGCCAGCAGCCGCCGAACGGGATTTTCCTACGAGCAGTACTTC. Its protein is CASSRRTGFSYEQYF.

This rearrangement joins TRBV12-3 or TRBV12-4 to TRBJ2-1, with D perhaps TRBD1 (5 bases). This CDR3 spans 13 amino acids. V was clipped by 2 bases and J by 8 bases, with 10 bases between them. The CDR3 coding sequence is TGTGCCAGCAGTTTAAACAGGCAGCATGAGCAGTTCTTC. This translates into CASSLNRQHEQFF.

The chain joins TRBV6-1 to TRBJ1-1; D is ambiguous. The CDR3 has 12 residues. The V gene lost 0 bases and the J gene lost 6 bases, with 5 bases spanning the gap. Germline-derived CDR1 and CDR2 are MNHNS and SASEGT. CDR3 DNA sequence: TGTGCCAGCAGTGAAGCCCTCTCTGAAGCTTTCTTT. Translating it yields CASSEALSEAFF.

The chain recombines TRBV19 with TRBJ1-1; maybe TRBD1 (5 bases). CDR1 and CDR2 from the germline V gene are LNHDA and SQIVND (reference sequence). With 4 bases removed from V and 0 bases from J, the gap between germline ends came to 12 bases. CDR3 size: 15 residues. The CDR3 here is CASSRSTEMNTEAFF. CDR3 bases: TGTGCCAGTAGTAGATCGACAGAAATGAACACTGAAGCTTTCTTT. Variable domain in full (rest from reference TRBV19 and TRBJ1-1): DGGITQSPKYLFRKEGQNVTLSCEQNLNHDAMYWYRQDPGQGLRLIYYSQIVNDFQKGDIAEGYSVSREKKESFPLTVTSAQKNPTAFYLCASSRSTEMNTEAFFGQGTRLTVV.

V usage is TRBV9 and J usage is TRBJ2-1; D unresolved. Germline V gene lookup returns CDR1 SGDLS and CDR2 YYNGEE. V was trimmed by 4 bases and J by 0 bases, leaving 17 bases between them. This CDR3 contains 17 residues. The CDR3: CASSPSVESSSYNEQFF. Here the CDR3 DNA reads TGTGCCAGCAGCCCCTCGGTCGAAAGTAGCTCCTACAATGAGCAGTTCTTC.

The chain combines TRBV10-3 with TRBJ1-1, with D tentatively TRBD1 (6 bases). The germline CDR1 and CDR2 sequences are ENHRY and SYGVKD. The CDR3 runs 12 residues. The V end was cut by 0 bases, the J end by 9 bases, with 8 bases between. This CDR3 reads CAISESDRKAFF. The CDR3 region has the DNA TGTGCCATCAGTGAGTCCGACAGGAAAGCTTTCTTT.

The rearrangement links TRBV2 to TRBJ1-5; D unresolved. The CDR3 consists of 13 residues. Germline values: CDR1 SNHLY, CDR2 FYNNEI. V was clipped by 3 bases and J by 7 bases, with 10 bases between them. As DNA, the CDR3 is TGTGCCAGCAGTGATGAGTTATGGCAGCCCCAGCATTTT. It translates to CASSDELWQPQHF.

This clone was seen a single time. The chain links TRBV3-1 (or the pseudogene TRBV3-2) to TRBJ2-7, with D tentatively TRBD1 (6 bases). The CDR3 spans 14 residues. Germline CDR1 reads LGHDT; CDR2 reads YNNKEL (reference sequence). V was cut by 1 base and J by 2 bases, with 9 bases left in between. Here the CDR3 reads CASSQAGAPYEQYF. In DNA form, the CDR3 reads TGTGCCAGCAGCCAAGCAGGGGCCCCCTACGAGCAGTACTTC.

The chain links TRBV6-2 or TRBV6-3 to TRBJ2-7; weak D call: TRBD2 (6 bases). The CDR3 length is 14 residues. Looked up from germline, CDR1 is MNHEY and CDR2 is SVGEGT. V dropped 2 bases and J dropped 0 bases, with 8 bases sitting between them. DNA of the CDR3: TGTGCCAGCAGTTACGGGACTCTCTCCTACGAGCAGTACTTC. Amino acid sequence: CASSYGTLSYEQYF.

The gene calls are TRBV5-4 and TRBJ2-1; 11 positions agree with TRBD1. V dropped 4 bases and J dropped 10; count of bases not matched to a gene: 16. CDR1 and CDR2 from the germline V gene are SGHNT and YYREEE (reference sequence). The CDR3 has 17 residues. The CDR3: CASSGGTGTGGSYEQFF. CDR3 bases: TGTGCCAGCAGCGGGGGAACCGGGACAGGGGGTTCATACGAGCAGTTCTTC.

This clone showed up just once. The genes are TRBV6-5 and TRBJ1-4; 7 positions match TRBD1. Germline V CDR1 and CDR2: MNHEY, SVGAGI. V was pared by 5 bases and J by 8 bases, with 11 bases of the junction left unmatched. The CDR3 runs 15 residues. The CDR3, as DNA: TGTGCCAGCAGTCAGACGACAGGGCTCGGGGAAAAACTGTTTTTT. Its translation: CASSQTTGLGEKLFF.

The chain couples TRBV7-2 to TRBJ1-2; D is unclear. The germline V gene has CDR1 SGHTA and CDR2 FQGNSA. V lost 5 bases to trimming and J lost 8 bases, with 15 bases between them. CDR3 size: 13 residues. The CDR3 nucleotides read TGTGCCAGCAGCCCGCGGGAGGGATGGGGCTACACCTTC. This sequence encodes CASSPREGWGYTF. The variable domain in full, with the rest retrieved from reference TRBV7-2 and TRBJ1-2, is GAGVSQSPSNKVTEKGKDVELRCDPISGHTALYWYRQSLGQGLEFLIYFQGNSAPDKSGLPSDRFSAERTGGSVSTLTIQRTQQEDSAVYLCASSPREGWGYTFGSGTRLTVV.

The J gene is TRBJ2-1, the V gene TRBV5-8; the match to TRBD2 covers 9 bases. Trimming took 5 bases from V and 5 from J; bases not matched to a gene: 11. This CDR3 region has 16 residues. Germline V gene data show CDR1 as SGHTS and CDR2 as YDEGEE. The CDR3 bases are TGTGCCAGCAGGATGACCGGGACTAGCCTCGACAATGAGCAGTTCTTC. Protein product: CASRMTGTSLDNEQFF. Full variable domain (rest looked up from reference TRBV5-8 and TRBJ2-1): EAGVTQSPTHLIKTRGQQATLRCSPISGHTSVYWYQQALGLGLQFLLWYDEGEERNRGNFPPRFSGRQFPNYSSELNVNALELEDSALYLCASRMTGTSLDNEQFFGPGTRLTVL.

In its sample, this clone was seen once. The genes are TRBV12-3 or TRBV12-4 and TRBJ1-2, with 8 bases lining up with TRBD1. Trimming at V came to 5 bases and at J to 7 bases, leaving 6 bases not matched to a gene. The CDR3 contains 13 residues. The CDR3 DNA reads as TGTGCCAGCAGTCCGGGACAGGTCTTTGGCTACACCTTC. It codes for CASSPGQVFGYTF.

The V and J genes are TRBV7-2 and TRBJ2-4; TRBD2 might be the D (5 bases). V lost 0 bases and J lost 1, with 7 bases in between. CDR1 is SGHTA and CDR2 is FQGNSA in the germline V gene. CDR3 length equals 15 residues. CDR3 DNA: TGTGCCAGCAGCTTAGCGGGAGTGGCCAAAAACATTCAGTACTTC. Amino acids: CASSLAGVAKNIQYF.

The chain links TRBV12-2 to TRBJ1-4; the table's D call, TRBD1, was not checked against the DNA. TRBV12-2 is reported as a pseudogene. CDR3 length: 17 residues. The DNA for the CDR3 is TGTGCAAGTCGCTTAGCGAGAAAGGGACAGGGTTATTTAAAACTGTTTTTT. It specifies CASRLARKGQGYLKLFF.

This clone was counted a single time. The V gene is TRBV18, the J gene TRBJ1-4; 10 bases match TRBD1. CDR3 length: 15 residues. Looked up from germline, CDR1 is KGHSH and CDR2 is LQKENI. V was pared by 4 bases and J by 8 bases, with 7 bases of the junction left unmatched. This chain's CDR3 is CASSLGQGIREKLFF. CDR3 DNA sequence: TGTGCCAGCTCACTGGGACAGGGGATTCGGGAAAAACTGTTTTTT. The full variable domain, in which reference TRBV18 and TRBJ1-4 provide the parts outside the CDR3, is NAGVMQNPRHLVRRRGQEARLRCSPMKGHSHVYWYRQLPEEGLKFMVYLQKENIIDESGMPKERFSAEFPKEGPSILRIQQVVRGDSAAYFCASSLGQGIREKLFFGSGTQLSVL.

This clone was recorded once. The CDR3 protein is CASSSRLAGGHEQYF. In DNA, the CDR3 is TGTGCCAGCAGCTCGAGACTAGCGGGAGGTCACGAGCAGTACTTC. V usage is TRBV7-2 and J usage is TRBJ2-7, with 13 bases fitting TRBD2. V lost 4 bases and J lost 5; bases outside the gene matches: 5. This CDR3 spans 15 amino acids. In germline, CDR1 is SGHTA, CDR2 FQGNSA.

The J gene is TRBJ1-2, the V gene TRBV3-1 (or the pseudogene TRBV3-2); D remains unclear. The germline gives CDR1 LGHDT, CDR2 YNNKEL (reference sequence). V gave up 1 base and J gave up 7 bases, with 10 bases separating them. This CDR3 is 13 amino acids long. This CDR3 is CASSQAILSGYTF. The CDR3 DNA sequence: TGTGCCAGCAGCCAAGCGATACTATCTGGCTACACCTTC.

The gene calls are TRBV14 and TRBJ1-4; D uncertain. CDR3 length: 13 residues. The germline V gene encodes CDR1 SGHDN and CDR2 FVKESK. The germline V and J ends were trimmed by 1 base and 5 bases, with 5 bases remaining between them. CDR3 DNA: TGTGCCAGCAGCCAAGGTCTCAATGAAAAACTGTTTTTT. Translating it yields CASSQGLNEKLFF.

This clone showed up just once. V is TRBV6-5 and J is TRBJ2-5, with 13 bases identical to TRBD2. The trim removed 5 bases at V and 6 bases at J, leaving 6 bases unmatched. The germline gives CDR1 MNHEY, CDR2 SVGAGI. The CDR3 spans 15 residues. In DNA form, the CDR3 reads TGTGCCAGCAGTCCTAGGACTAGCGGGGGAAAGACCCAGTACTTC. Translation: CASSPRTSGGKTQYF.